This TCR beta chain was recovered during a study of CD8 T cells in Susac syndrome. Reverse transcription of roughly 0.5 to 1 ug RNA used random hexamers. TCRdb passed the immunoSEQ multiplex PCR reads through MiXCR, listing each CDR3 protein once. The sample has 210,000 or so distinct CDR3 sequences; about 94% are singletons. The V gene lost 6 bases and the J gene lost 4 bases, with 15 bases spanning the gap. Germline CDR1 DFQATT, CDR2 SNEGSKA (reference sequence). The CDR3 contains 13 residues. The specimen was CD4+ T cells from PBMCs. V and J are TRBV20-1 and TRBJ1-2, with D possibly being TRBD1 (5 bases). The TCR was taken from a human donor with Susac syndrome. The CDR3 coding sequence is TGCAGTGCAGCCCGGGGCCAGGGCTATGGCTACACCTTC. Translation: CSAARGQGYGYTF.